This T cell receptor (beta chain) was sequenced in a study of T cell responses to AZD1222 COVID-19 vaccine. With respect to this clone: Its antigen remains unidentified.

Whole-study results and caveats: Baseline seropositivity characterized only six AZD1222 recipients.

Germline lookup yields CDR1 SGHDT and CDR2 YYEEEE. Trimming cost V 4 bases and J 9 bases; bases outside gene matches: 8. The CDR3 covers 14 residues. Produced via immunoSEQ multiplex PCR; TCRdb's table is partial and in-frame only. The sample carries about 120,000 clones, under 95% recorded once. The source was peripheral blood, collected on day 0 of AZD1222 vaccination. The rearrangement joins TRBV5-6 to TRBJ2-1, with 9 bases identical to TRBD2. The sequence was collected from an adult in good health. For the CDR3, the DNA is TGTGCCAGCAGCCCCGGACTAGCGAGGGGTGAGCAGTTCTTC. It yields the protein CASSPGLARGEQFF.